The clone carrying this T cell receptor (beta chain) was seen only once. The assay was immunoSEQ multiplex PCR, and TCRdb's table has in-frame clones only and misses some. The sample includes millions of clones, over 85% of them seen just once. This record comes from a study of shared clonotypes between healthy human individuals. Trimming took off 6 bases at V and 6 bases at J, with 9 bases between the two ends. Germline V CDR1 and CDR2: MNHNS, SASEGT. The CDR3 consists of 12 residues. Every contributor of samples was a Caucasian grown-up residing in Nashville, Tennessee. The clonotype was recovered from a man younger than 35 in good health. The chain recombines TRBV6-1 with TRBJ2-1, with a possible D match to TRBD2 (6 bases). The sequencing sample was made of naive CD4+ T cells sorted from blood. Specified subset: CD45RA+ positively selected. This CDR3 reads CASSGGLNEQFF. The CDR3 coding sequence is TGTGCCAGCAGCGGAGGGCTCAATGAGCAGTTCTTC.